Sequencing of this TCR beta chain was carried out in a study of cytomegalovirus exposure and HLA in healthy donors (dated by TCRdb to 2016 to 2017). For context, the study as a whole: In an earlier analysis of 587 of the donors, approximately 260 Gb of sequence data and 117 million unique TCR beta sequences from 150 million to 200 million T cells were reported. Roughly 320 gigabases of sequencing data and 75 million to 85 million unique TCR sequences made up an early release that covered several hundred HLA-typed donors. Among the approximately 400 genotyped donors, about 83% belonged to the genetic ancestry cluster associated with self-reported Caucasian donors. The study aimed to test whether cataloging public T cell receptors could reveal signatures of past pathogen exposure. The T cell repertoires of 700 or so subjects were profiled by immunosequencing and related to cytomegalovirus serostatus. A separate validation cohort of about 110 different subjects was used in addition to the approximately 700-subject first cohort. To predict cytomegalovirus infection status, the study combined high-throughput TCR immunosequencing, statistical association of individual TCRs with disease status, and machine learning. To study patterns of TCR occurrence, a later analysis re-analyzed previously published TCR beta repertoires from around 660 donors and added high-resolution HLA genotyping. In the later analysis, no new phenotypic data were used to find candidate immune exposures; instead, reliance was placed on TCR beta sequences and their occurrence across donors. An earlier analysis of a few hundred of the donors applied high-throughput TCR beta sequencing to assess whether each TCR beta V gene segment acted as functional or pseudogenic. Donor age, sex, ethnicity and CMV serostatus were compiled alongside the repertoire data. In a later genetic analysis, genome-wide SNP genotypes for about 55% of the 666 donors were used, and that subset was treated as a discovery cohort. All discovery cohort repertoires had been generated on a single sequencing platform. Class I and class II HLA loci were covered by the typing at four-digit resolution. The number of typed donors differed by locus: 629-630 for A, B, C, DRB1 and DQB1; roughly 510 for DQA1; approximately 600 for DPA1; and some 430 for DPB1. Five DR-DQ haplotypes were handled as single units for association and clustering because linkage in the cohort was strong. Among some 410 genotyped donors of the cohort, an average of approximately 240,000 unique TCR beta nucleotide sequences were sequenced per donor, approximately 20% of them non-productive.

The paper's findings and limits, for the study overall: When HLA alleles, especially DR and DQ, strongly co-occurred, TCR associations were difficult to assign to individual alleles. Linkage disequilibrium might explain the correlated functional status among segregating V segments, but an unknown experimental factor could not be ruled out. A further reported finding was that TCR beta sequences accurately predicted the HLA-A and HLA-B alleles for most subjects in the first cohort. Because HLA typing was missing for some donors at each locus, association tests included only the typed subset. The 87-base-pair reads could not distinguish some IMGT-functional V segments, including TRBV6-2 and TRBV6-3, so those segments were excluded. In an earlier analysis of 587 of the donors, most TCR beta V segments were observed in productive rearrangements about 87% or about 30% of the time, broadly matching IMGT annotations. The study gave a list of 150 to 200 TCR beta chains associated with cytomegalovirus. In a later analysis, HLA-associated TCR beta chains showed more clonal expansion and lower generation probabilities than non-associated chains that were equally common. It was suggested by the authors that the approach could potentially be generalized to other disease states and immunological phenotypes. The sequencing pipeline was judged likely to have produced a cluster of highly shared sequence variants as a technical artifact. The classifier was reported to diagnose cytomegalovirus status with high specificity and sensitivity in both the original cohort and the validation cohort. The only immune exposure information available for the cohort was CMV serostatus. Roughly uniform sequencing depth across donors was assumed in presence/absence analyses, although this assumption may not hold. While some public TCRs were present in many individuals, most TCR sequences turned up only very rarely across donors. In vitro tests confirmed that three of the cytomegalovirus-associated TCR beta chains recognize cytomegalovirus antigens. A later analysis reported that several top co-occurrence clusters appeared linked to parvovirus B19, influenza, CMV and Epstein-Barr virus. Approximately 16 rarely observed V segments, including chromosome 9 orphons, were excluded from the earlier analysis of several hundred of the donors because counts were too low. In a later genetic analysis, a missense DCLRE1C variant was associated with V-gene and J-gene trimming of TCR beta chains, and the association was replicated in an independent cohort. Most CMV-associated TCR beta chains appeared to be HLA-restricted in a later analysis, and the HLA associations seemed to be driven largely by CMV exposure. A later genetic analysis reported fewer N-insertions in productive TCRs among donors in an Asian-associated ancestry cluster than the roughly 700-donor mean. According to a later analysis, TCR association rates differed among HLA loci, with DRB1 alleles showing the most associated TCRs and HLA-C alleles showing the fewest. Specific HLA alleles were associated with 18,000 or so TCR beta sequences at a false discovery rate of 0.05 in a later analysis. In this cohort, only TCR beta chains were sequenced, and detectable features were limited by the absence of alpha or paired-chain data.

As regards this clone: Its antigen is still unknown. No base qualities exist here, and no much larger clone lies one base off it.

The cohort consisted of 600 or so healthy bone marrow donors. Cohort members were all nominally healthy when sampled, although unrecorded immune exposures were likely present. The donor was CMV seropositive and belonged to the group of 250 to 350 seropositive cohort members. A peripheral blood sample was collected from each donor, and TCR beta sequencing was performed on peripheral blood mononuclear cells. Genomic DNA extraction from the blood cell samples was performed with the Qiagen DNeasy Blood Extraction Kit. The CDR3 measures 15 amino acids from cysteine to phenylalanine. This entry keeps only the CDR3 DNA: 45 bases, framed from base 1. Library prep was done by the immunoSEQ multiplex PCR assay. The multiplex PCR relied on a mix of 60 forward primers for TCR Vbeta segments and 13 reverse primers for TCR Jbeta segments. Amplification of the CDR3 region of rearranged TCR beta genes was performed with a multiplex PCR assay on genomic DNA. The amplified TCR beta libraries were sequenced on the Illumina HiSeq System as 87-base-pair reads. In the paper's pipeline: Across the 500 to 750 repertoires, a later analysis counted some 80 million unique TCR beta chains, around 10 million of which were shared by at least two donors. A nearest-neighbor algorithm error-corrected the raw reads and collapsed the reads into unique sequences, merging closely related sequences to remove PCR and sequencing errors. Alignment of CDR3 sequences to IMGT reference sequences was used to assign V, D and J gene segments. For a sequence to be retained, a match of at least six nucleotides was required to both a V gene segment and a J gene segment. Rearrangements were classified as productive when the CDR3 lacked stop codons and remained in frame with V and J, and all other rearrangements were classified as non-productive. Following IMGT convention, CDR3 was defined as the stretch from the second conserved V-encoded cysteine up to the conserved J-encoded phenylalanine. Sequences without an unambiguous match to a single V gene segment were excluded from the earlier analysis of about 630 of the donors. An earlier analysis of a few hundred of the donors classified V segments as functional when productive rearrangements were above 56.7% and as segregating when the standard deviation between donors was above 5%. A statistical classification framework was built for diagnosing cytomegalovirus status from the catalog of TCR beta chain sequences. In a later analysis, V and J genes were assigned by comparing TCR nucleotide sequences against IMGT/GENE-DB human TR gene sequences. In a later analysis, CDR3 sequences and most-parsimonious VDJ recombination scenarios were assigned using the TCRdist pipeline. In a later analysis, each TCR beta chain was defined by its CDR3 amino acid sequence together with its V-gene family, and reads lacking a unique V-gene family were excluded. A later analysis removed over 500 highly shared, low-generation-probability nucleotide sequences to deal with suspected cross-contamination and a sequencing artifact. A later analysis calculated a clonal expansion index for each public chain from normalized within-repertoire ranks of inferred template counts. In a later analysis, generation probabilities were computed with a VDJ recombination model fitted to out-of-frame rearrangements, and the resulting probabilities were checked against IGoR. Hypergeometric tests were used in a later analysis to score TCR-TCR, TCR-HLA and TCR-CMV co-occurrence, with a repertoire-size bias correction applied to the TCR pairs. In a later analysis, false discovery rates were estimated by permuting HLA or CMV assignments 20 times. In a later analysis, co-occurring TCRs were grouped with DBSCAN, and TCRdist sequence similarity was added when clustering was performed within HLA-allele-positive subsets. For co-occurrence clustering, repertoires with fewer than 30,000 or more than 120,000 public chains were excluded, along with five repertoires with anomalous nucleotide sharing. In TCRdb, the immuneACCESS table is reduced to in-frame sequences with V and J assigned. These tables do not hold every clone; where another copy was compared, an unresolved V gene accounts for under half, and the others remain unexplained. That table furnishes V, J and clone size, whereas the DNA furnished D and trimming. Counted in this sample were roughly 180,000 clones; more than 60% of them appeared once. The ten biggest clones cover 7.7% of the sample.

This receptor was taken from a woman in her forties in good health and CMV-seropositive. The sequencing sample was made of PBMCs. The chain was built from TRBV21-1 and TRBJ2-6; TRBD2 is the table's D call, not checked against the DNA. TRBV21-1 is a pseudogene locus. In nucleotide form, the sequence is TGTGCCATACTAGCGGGAGACGCTGGGGCCAACGTCCTGACTTTC. The encoded protein is CAILAGDAGANVLTF.